Sequencing of this TCR beta chain was carried out in a study of regulatory T cells in long-lasting Graves disease (dated by TCRdb to the early 2020s). Notes on the research overall: Persistent Graves' disease meant more than 5 years of antithyroid drug treatment with TSH receptor autoantibodies that stayed positive. This study used TCR sequencing and RNA sequencing of peripheral blood to compare persistent Graves' disease patients against newly diagnosed Graves' disease patients. The study took place in China and was registered as a clinical trial. A total of roughly 33 samples were covered by TCR sequencing, comprising approximately 13 persistent and roughly 20 newly diagnosed Graves' disease patients. On average, persistent Graves' disease patients in the clinical cohort had been on antithyroid drugs for around ten years. Overall results and qualifications from the work: Persistent Graves' disease patients showed lower TCR Shannon entropy and fewer highly expanded clones than newly diagnosed patients, suggesting clonal expansion. Only peripheral blood was studied, because thyroid tissue, the primary lesion, was inaccessible. Patients with persistent disease shared more public clonotypes (about 2,500) than newly diagnosed patients did (966). Sequencing and analysis were limited to the TCR beta chain. Preferential use of TRBV28, TRBJ1-2 and TRBJ2-5 was observed in persistent disease, whereas TRBV20-1 and TRBJ2-1 were favored in newly diagnosed disease. The small sample size was acknowledged by the authors as a limitation that may reduce accuracy.

The time point label here, explained by the study, means: persistent/refractory GD, antithyroid drugs over 5 years with positive TRAb. RNA was extracted from PBMCs in TRIzol for both TCR sequencing and RNA sequencing. The diagnosis of Graves' disease was made according to American Thyroid Association guidelines. Recruitment of patients was carried out at an endocrinology department in Xi'an, China. Each patient gave approximately 10 milliliters of peripheral blood, collected in an EDTA anticoagulant tube. Ficoll Paque Plus density gradient separation was used to isolate PBMCs, and no further T cell sorting was performed. RNA quality was checked with an Agilent 2100 Bioanalyzer and agarose gel, and concentration with a NanoDrop 2000. Trimming removed 4 bases from V and 2 bases from J; the gene matches leave 10 bases unexplained. The germline V gene (reference sequence) specifies MNHEY as CDR1 and SMNVEV as CDR2. CDR3 length: 17 amino acids, cysteine to phenylalanine. Left in the record is the CDR3 DNA by itself, 51 bases read in frame from the first base.

The receptor library was made with multiplex PCR. The sequencer was an Illumina HiSeq 4000. CDR3 regions were amplified by Arm-PCR with iRepertoire HTBI primers to construct TCR beta libraries. Gel purification was performed on PCR products prior to sequencing. Under the source paper's analysis protocol: Gene usage analysis of CDR3 amino acid clonotypes used the 55 to 65 TRBV and more than 13 TRBJ segments found across samples. Filtered high-quality paired reads were merged into contigs using COPE and FqMerger. BLAST was used to align contigs to the IMGT TRBV, TRBD and TRBJ reference genes, and CDR3 was defined following IMGT. Highly expanded clones were defined as clonotypes with a frequency above 0.1%. Shannon entropy served as the measure of repertoire diversity, while the Gini coefficient captured V-J evenness. A clonotype found in more than one individual was treated as public. TCRdb handled the public reads itself, with Q25 trimming in fastp and clone calling in MiXCR, and kept productive beta chains. A single entry per CDR3 protein holds the most common genes and DNA from its merged rows. TCRdb's processing, not the authors' own work, is the source of the V and J calls. Recorded for this sample are roughly 400,000 distinct CDR3 sequences; less than 25% of them occurred a single time. 20% to 25% of the sample belongs to the ten largest clones.

Many counts were recorded for this clonotype. Its antigen has not been determined. Base qualities are missing; no much larger clone stands one base away. This clonotype was sampled from a female donor with Graves disease. Recombination linked TRBV27 to TRBJ2-2; TRBD2 fits 7 bases in the junction. Sequenced here: peripheral blood mononuclear cells (PBMCs), sampled when the disease was refractory, from a patient treated with antithyroid drugs. CDR3 protein: CASSSRMASGNTGELFF. The DNA sequence reads TGTGCCAGCAGTTCCCGGATGGCTAGCGGCAACACCGGGGAGCTGTTTTTT.